Listed below are T cell receptor beta chains from one sample, sequenced in a study of graft-versus-host responses after intestinal transplantation. Method: immunoSEQ multiplex PCR; TCRdb's copy keeps in-frame clones and lacks some. The sample holds some 44,000 clones, about 95% seen once. The specimen was PBMCs, collected around 48 weeks after intestinal transplant. These receptors all stem from a human patient who received an intestinal transplant, so some T cells may come from the graft donor. The CDR3 runs from the conserved cysteine through the conserved F or W. A D gene is named only where the DNA matches it firmly. The size field is filled for only some rows; it gives once, few, many or a size class.

size,length,V,J,D,DNA,CDR3
.,14,TRBV7-9,TRBJ2-7,.,TGTGCCAGCAGCTTAGAGTTTCGGGTCCACGAGCAGTACTTC,CASSLEFRVHEQYF
.,15,TRBV5-5,TRBJ2-5,TRBD2,TGTGCCAGCACCGTAGCGGGAGGACTCCGAGGGACCCAGTACTTC,CASTVAGGLRGTQYF
.,15,TRBV15,TRBJ2-5,.,TGTGCCACCAGCAGAGATTACCCGGTACAAGAGACCCAGTACTTC,CATSRDYPVQETQYF
.,14,TRBV6-5,TRBJ2-5,.,TGTGCCAGCAGTTATGGACGTAACCAAGAGACCCAGTACTTC,CASSYGRNQETQYF
.,13,TRBV7-3,TRBJ1-5,.,TGTGCCAGCAGCTTATTTCCAGGTCAGCCCCAGCATTTT,CASSLFPGQPQHF
.,14,TRBV6-1,TRBJ1-2,.,TGTGCCAGCAGTTCTACAGAGCCGGGGGAAGGCTACACCTTC,CASSSTEPGEGYTF
.,15,TRBV4-1,TRBJ2-2,.,TGCGCCAGCAGCCACCAGTTGGGGACCGCCGGGGAGCTGTTTTTT,CASSHQLGTAGELFF
.,15,TRBV4-1,TRBJ2-1,.,TGCGCCAGCAGCCAAGATCGTTCCAGCGGCAATGAGCAGTTCTTC,CASSQDRSSGNEQFF
.,20,TRBV10-2,TRBJ2-5,TRBD2,TGCGCCAGCAGTGTCCCCCCTCCTAGCGGGGGGGGTAAATTCCAAGAGACCCAGTACTTC,CASSVPPPSGGGKFQETQYF
.,14,TRBV6-5,TRBJ1-5,TRBD1,TGTGCCAGCAGCCACAGGGGGAGCAATCAGCCCCAGCATTTT,CASSHRGSNQPQHF
.,12,TRBV10-3,TRBJ1-2,.,TGTGCCATCAGTGACGGGGCAGGGGGCTACACCTTC,CAISDGAGGYTF
once,12,TRBV11-3,TRBJ2-1,.,TGTGCCAGCAGCTTGGGTGTGAGGGAGCAGTTCTTC,CASSLGVREQFF
.,13,TRBV4-1,TRBJ1-5,TRBD1,TGCGCCAGCAGCGTGCAGGGGGATCAGCCCCAGCATTTT,CASSVQGDQPQHF
.,16,TRBV28,TRBJ2-1,TRBD1,TGTGCCAGCAGTTTGCCCGTTGGACAGGGGAGGAATGAGCAGTTCTTC,CASSLPVGQGRNEQFF
.,14,TRBV28,TRBJ1-1,.,TGTGCCAGCAGTCACACGGGCAGCGGCACTGAAGCTTTCTTT,CASSHTGSGTEAFF
.,13,TRBV30,TRBJ2-5,.,TGTGCCTGGAGTGTACGTCCCCGCGAGACCCAGTACTTC,CAWSVRPRETQYF
.,17,TRBV7-2,TRBJ2-1,TRBD1,TGTGCCAGCAGCCCCTTTGGGGACAGGGACTCCTACAATGAGCAGTTCTTC,CASSPFGDRDSYNEQFF
.,14,TRBV7-2,TRBJ2-3,.,TGTGCCAGCAGCGCTGGACTGGGCACAGATACGCAGTATTTT,CASSAGLGTDTQYF
.,12,TRBV6-5,TRBJ2-7,.,TGTGCCAGCAGTCCCAGGGGCAACGAGCAGTACTTC,CASSPRGNEQYF
.,15,TRBV2,TRBJ1-5,.,TGTGCCAGCAGTGAGAAGGGTTATAGCAATCAGCCCCAGCATTTT,CASSEKGYSNQPQHF
.,16,TRBV29-1,TRBJ2-1,.,TGCAGCGTTGTGGGGACCGGGACTGACTCCTACAATGAGCAGTTCTTC,CSVVGTGTDSYNEQFF
.,15,TRBV11-2,TRBJ2-7,.,TGTGCCAGCAGCTTTAGCGACTATCCCACTTACGAGCAGTACTTC,CASSFSDYPTYEQYF
.,16,TRBV4-2,TRBJ2-1,TRBD2,TGTGCCAGCAGCCAATTGGCGGGAGGAGGGTACAATGAGCAGTTCTTC,CASSQLAGGGYNEQFF
.,13,TRBV7-9,TRBJ2-3,TRBD1,TGTGCCAGCACACAGGGGGTTACAGATACGCAGTATTTT,CASTQGVTDTQYF
large,11,TRBV7-9,TRBJ1-1,.,TGTGCCAGCAGTCGGACCTTGGAAGCTTTCTTT,CASSRTLEAFF
.,14,TRBV5-5,TRBJ2-7,.,TGTGCCAGCAGCTTGGTGCAGAAAGAGGACGAGCAGTACTTC,CASSLVQKEDEQYF
once,14,TRBV2,TRBJ2-3,.,TGTGCCAGCAGTCCTGGCGGGGCAGCGAATACGCAGTATTTT,CASSPGGAANTQYF
.,14,TRBV13,TRBJ2-7,TRBD1,TGTGCCAGCAGCCGTCCGACCGACGGGGACAGAAAGTACTTC,CASSRPTDGDRKYF
.,18,TRBV4-2,TRBJ2-1,TRBD2,TGTGCCAGCAGCCAAGACGGCGGGGGACTGGGAGATAGCTATGAGCAGTTCTTC,CASSQDGGGLGDSYEQFF
.,16,TRBV19,TRBJ2-7,TRBD2,TGTGCCAGTAGCCTCGACTTGGCGGGAGACCCCTACGAGCAGTACTTC,CASSLDLAGDPYEQYF
.,12,TRBV10-3,TRBJ2-1,.,TGTGCCATCAGTGAGGGTTACAATGAGCAGTTCTTC,CAISEGYNEQFF
.,15,TRBV28,TRBJ2-3,.,TGTGCCAGCAGTTTGCACGGGAGCGTTGAAGATACGCAGTATTTT,CASSLHGSVEDTQYF
.,16,TRBV6-5,TRBJ2-2,.,TGTGCCAGCAGTTACGGGGAACCAGGTTACACCGGGGAGCTGTTTTTT,CASSYGEPGYTGELFF
.,13,TRBV2,TRBJ1-5,TRBD1,TGTGCCAGCACCGGGACAGGGGGCGCGCCCCAGCATTTT,CASTGTGGAPQHF
.,16,TRBV7-3,TRBJ2-5,TRBD2,TGTGCCAGCAGCGTAACTAGCGGGGGTTACCAAGAGACCCAGTACTTC,CASSVTSGGYQETQYF
.,13,TRBV5-4,TRBJ1-2,.,TGTGCCAGCAGCTTGGCCGGCGGGAGTGGGGACACCTTC,CASSLAGGSGDTF
.,14,TRBV6-5,TRBJ1-2,.,TGTGCCAGCAGTTACGTCCCAGGGGACTATGGCTACACCTTC,CASSYVPGDYGYTF
.,15,TRBV28,TRBJ2-7,TRBD2,TGTGCCAGCAGTTTTCCGGGACTAGATATCTACGAGCAGTACTTC,CASSFPGLDIYEQYF
.,16,TRBV19,TRBJ1-6,.,TGTGCCAGTAGTCGTTCGACAGTTCTGTATAATTCACCCCTCCACTTT,CASSRSTVLYNSPLHF
.,16,TRBV14,TRBJ1-2,.,TGTGCCAGCAGCCGAAGCGGGGGGCGATATGGGTATGGCTACACCTTC,CASSRSGGRYGYGYTF